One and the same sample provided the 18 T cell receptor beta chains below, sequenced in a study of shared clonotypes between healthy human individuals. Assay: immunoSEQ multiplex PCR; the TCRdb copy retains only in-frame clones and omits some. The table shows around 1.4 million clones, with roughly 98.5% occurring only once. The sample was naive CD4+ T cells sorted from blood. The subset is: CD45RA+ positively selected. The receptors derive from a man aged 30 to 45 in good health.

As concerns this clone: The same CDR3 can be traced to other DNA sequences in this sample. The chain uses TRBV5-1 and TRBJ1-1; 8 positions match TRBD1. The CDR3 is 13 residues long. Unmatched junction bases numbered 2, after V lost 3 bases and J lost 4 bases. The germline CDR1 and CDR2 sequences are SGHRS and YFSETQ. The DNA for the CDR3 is TGCGCCAGCAGCTCAGGGGGCGGCACTGAAGCTTTCTTT. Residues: CASSSGGGTEAFF.

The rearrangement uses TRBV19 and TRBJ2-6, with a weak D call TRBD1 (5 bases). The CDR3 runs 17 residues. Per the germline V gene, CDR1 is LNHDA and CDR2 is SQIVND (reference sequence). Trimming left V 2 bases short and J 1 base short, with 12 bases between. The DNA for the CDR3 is TGTGCCAGTAGTATAAAGGGGTTCCTATCTGGGGCCAACGTCCTGACTTTC. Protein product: CASSIKGFLSGANVLTF. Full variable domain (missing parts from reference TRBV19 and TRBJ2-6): DGGITQSPKYLFRKEGQNVTLSCEQNLNHDAMYWYRQDPGQGLRLIYYSQIVNDFQKGDIAEGYSVSREKKESFPLTVTSAQKNPTAFYLCASSIKGFLSGANVLTFGAGSRLTVL.

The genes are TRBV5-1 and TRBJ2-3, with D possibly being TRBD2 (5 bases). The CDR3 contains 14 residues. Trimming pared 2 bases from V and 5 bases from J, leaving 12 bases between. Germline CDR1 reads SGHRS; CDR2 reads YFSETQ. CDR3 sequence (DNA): TGCGCCAGCAGCTTCGGAACTAGGGAAGATACGCAGTATTTT. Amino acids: CASSFGTREDTQYF.

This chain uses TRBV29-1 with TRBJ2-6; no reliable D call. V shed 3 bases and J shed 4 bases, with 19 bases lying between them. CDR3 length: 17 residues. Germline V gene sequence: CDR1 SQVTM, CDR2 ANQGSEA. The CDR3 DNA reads TGCAGCGTTGATTGGGCAGACCCCCTATCCGGGGCCAACGTCCTGACTTTC. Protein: CSVDWADPLSGANVLTF.

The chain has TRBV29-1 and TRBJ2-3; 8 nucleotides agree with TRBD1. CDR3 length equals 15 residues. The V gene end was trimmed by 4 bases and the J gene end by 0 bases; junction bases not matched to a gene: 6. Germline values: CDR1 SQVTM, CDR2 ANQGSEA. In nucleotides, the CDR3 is TGCAGCGTTGCCTGGGGACAGGCGAGCACAGATACGCAGTATTTT. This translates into CSVAWGQASTDTQYF.

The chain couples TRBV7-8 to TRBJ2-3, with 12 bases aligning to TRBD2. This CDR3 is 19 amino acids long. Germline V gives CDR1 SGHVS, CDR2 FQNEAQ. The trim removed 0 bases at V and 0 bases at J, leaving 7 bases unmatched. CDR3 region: CASSLALLAGGTSTDTQYF. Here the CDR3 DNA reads TGTGCCAGCAGCTTAGCCTTACTAGCGGGGGGAACTAGCACAGATACGCAGTATTTT. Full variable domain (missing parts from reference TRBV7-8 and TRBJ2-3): GAGVSQSPRYKVAKRGQDVALRCDPISGHVSLFWYQQALGQGPEFLTYFQNEAQLDKSGLPSDRFFAERPEGSVSTLKIQRTQQEDSAVYLCASSLALLAGGTSTDTQYFGPGTRLTVL.

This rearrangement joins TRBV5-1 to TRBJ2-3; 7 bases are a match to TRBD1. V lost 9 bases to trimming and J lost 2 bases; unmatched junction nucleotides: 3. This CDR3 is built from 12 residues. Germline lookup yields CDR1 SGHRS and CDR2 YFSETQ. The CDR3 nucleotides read TGCGCCACCGGACAGGACACAGATACGCAGTATTTT. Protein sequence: CATGQDTDTQYF.

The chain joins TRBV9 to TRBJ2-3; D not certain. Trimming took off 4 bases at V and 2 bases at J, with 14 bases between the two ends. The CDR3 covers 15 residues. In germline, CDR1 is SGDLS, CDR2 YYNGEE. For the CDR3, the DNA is TGTGCCAGCAGCTCCAGGACCGTCCCCACAGATACGCAGTATTTT. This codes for CASSSRTVPTDTQYF.

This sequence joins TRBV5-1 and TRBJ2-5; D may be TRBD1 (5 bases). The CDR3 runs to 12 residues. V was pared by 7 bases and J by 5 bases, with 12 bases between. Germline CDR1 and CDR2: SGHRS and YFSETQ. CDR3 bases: TGCGCCAGCGCCAGGGAAGGCGAGACCCAGTACTTC. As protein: CASAREGETQYF.

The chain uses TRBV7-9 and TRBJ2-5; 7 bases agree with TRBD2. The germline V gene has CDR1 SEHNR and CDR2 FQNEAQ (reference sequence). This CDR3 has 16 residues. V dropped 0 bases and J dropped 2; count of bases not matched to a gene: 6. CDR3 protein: CASSLARTGGQETQYF. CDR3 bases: TGTGCCAGCAGCTTAGCACGGACCGGGGGGCAAGAGACCCAGTACTTC. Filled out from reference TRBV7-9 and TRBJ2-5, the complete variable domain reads DTGVSQNPRHKITKRGQNVTFRCDPISEHNRLYWYRQTLGQGPEFLTYFQNEAQLEKSRLLSDRFSAERPKGSFSTLEIQRTEQGDSAMYLCASSLARTGGQETQYFGPGTRLLVL.

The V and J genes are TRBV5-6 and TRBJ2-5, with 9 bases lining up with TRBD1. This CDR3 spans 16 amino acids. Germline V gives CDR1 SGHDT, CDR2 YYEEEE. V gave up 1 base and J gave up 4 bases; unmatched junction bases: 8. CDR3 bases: TGTGCCAGCAGCTTGTTCGGGACAGGGTCTTCAGAGACCCAGTACTTC. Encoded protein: CASSLFGTGSSETQYF.

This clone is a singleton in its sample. The CDR3 is CASSHSNEKLFF. The DNA for the CDR3 is TGCGCCAGCAGCCACAGTAATGAAAAACTGTTTTTT. The chain has TRBV5-1 and TRBJ1-4; D is unclear. The CDR3 contains 12 residues. CDR1 and CDR2 from the germline V gene are SGHRS and YFSETQ. Trimming cost V 4 bases and J 4 bases, with 5 bases left between them.

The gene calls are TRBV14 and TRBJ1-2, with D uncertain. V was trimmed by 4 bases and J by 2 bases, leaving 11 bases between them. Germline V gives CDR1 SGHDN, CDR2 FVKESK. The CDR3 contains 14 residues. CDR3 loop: CASSPMIENYGYTF. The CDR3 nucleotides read TGTGCCAGCAGCCCAATGATTGAGAACTATGGCTACACCTTC.

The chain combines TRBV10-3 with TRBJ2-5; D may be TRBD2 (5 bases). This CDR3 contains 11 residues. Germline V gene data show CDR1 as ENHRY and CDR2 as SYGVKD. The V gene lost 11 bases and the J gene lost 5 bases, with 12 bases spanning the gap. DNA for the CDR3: TGTGCCCCGGACTCTCCCGAGACCCAGTACTTC. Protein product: CAPDSPETQYF.

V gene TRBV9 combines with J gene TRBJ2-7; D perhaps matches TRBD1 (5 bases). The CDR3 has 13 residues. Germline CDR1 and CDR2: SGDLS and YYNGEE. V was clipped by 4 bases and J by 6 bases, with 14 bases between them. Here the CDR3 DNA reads TGTGCCAGCAGCCTCCAGGGTGGCGGCGAGCAGTACTTC. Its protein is CASSLQGGGEQYF.

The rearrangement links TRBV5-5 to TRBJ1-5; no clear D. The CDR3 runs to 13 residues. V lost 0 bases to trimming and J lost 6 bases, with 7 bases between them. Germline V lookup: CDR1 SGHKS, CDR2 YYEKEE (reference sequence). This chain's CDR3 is CASSLEVFQPQHF. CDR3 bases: TGTGCCAGCAGCTTGGAGGTGTTTCAGCCCCAGCATTTT.

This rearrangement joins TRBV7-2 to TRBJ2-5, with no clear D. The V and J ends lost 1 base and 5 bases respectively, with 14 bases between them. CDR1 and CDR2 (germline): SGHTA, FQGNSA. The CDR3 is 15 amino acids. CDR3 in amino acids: CASSLVGGLWETQYF. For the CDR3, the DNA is TGTGCCAGCAGCTTAGTGGGCGGTCTCTGGGAGACCCAGTACTTC.

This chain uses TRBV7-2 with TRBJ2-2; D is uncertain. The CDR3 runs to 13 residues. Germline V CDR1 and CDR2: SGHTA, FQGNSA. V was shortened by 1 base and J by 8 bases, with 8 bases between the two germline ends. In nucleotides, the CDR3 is TGTGCCAGCAGCTTAGACCCGCTTGGGGAGCTGTTTTTT. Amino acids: CASSLDPLGELFF.